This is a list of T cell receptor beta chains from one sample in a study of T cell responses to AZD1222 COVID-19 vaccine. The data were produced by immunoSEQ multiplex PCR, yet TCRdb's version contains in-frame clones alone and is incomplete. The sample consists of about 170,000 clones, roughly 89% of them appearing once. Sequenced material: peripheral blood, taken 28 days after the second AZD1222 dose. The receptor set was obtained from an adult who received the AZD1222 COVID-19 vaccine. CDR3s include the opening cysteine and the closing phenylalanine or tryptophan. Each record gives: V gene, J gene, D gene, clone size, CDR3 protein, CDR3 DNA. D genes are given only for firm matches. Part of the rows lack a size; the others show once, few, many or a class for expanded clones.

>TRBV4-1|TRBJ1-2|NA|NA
CASSQGRARGGNYGYTF
TGCGCCAGCAGCCAAGGTCGAGCCCGAGGGGGTAACTATGGCTACACCTTC
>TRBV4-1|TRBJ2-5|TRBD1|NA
CASSQVGQGALRQETQYF
TGCGCCAGCAGCCAAGTGGGACAGGGGGCGTTGAGGCAAGAGACCCAGTACTTC
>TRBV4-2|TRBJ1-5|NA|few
CASSQGGAPSQPQHF
TGTGCCAGCAGCCAAGGGGGGGCACCATCTCAGCCCCAGCATTTT
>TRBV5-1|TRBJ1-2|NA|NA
CASSLSPLDNYGYTF
TGCGCCAGCAGCCTTTCTCCTCTTGATAACTATGGCTACACCTTC
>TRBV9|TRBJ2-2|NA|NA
CASGLAFTGELFF
TGTGCCAGCGGCCTAGCGTTCACCGGGGAGCTGTTTTTT
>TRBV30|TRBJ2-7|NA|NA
CACITPDGFSYEQYF
TGTGCCTGCATAACCCCCGACGGTTTCTCCTACGAGCAGTACTTC
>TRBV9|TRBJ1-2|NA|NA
CASSVDRRHYTF
TGTGCCAGCAGCGTAGACAGAAGACATTACACCTTC
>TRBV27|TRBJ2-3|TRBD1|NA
CASSSRDRWTGSTDTQYF
TGTGCCAGCAGTTCCCGGGACAGGTGGACCGGTAGCACAGATACGCAGTATTTT
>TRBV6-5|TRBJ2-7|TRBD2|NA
CASRKLAAGYEQYF
TGTGCCAGCAGAAAACTAGCGGCGGGCTACGAGCAGTACTTC
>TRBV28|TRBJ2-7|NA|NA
CASSLSSYEQYF
TGTGCCAGCAGTTTGTCGTCCTACGAGCAGTACTTC
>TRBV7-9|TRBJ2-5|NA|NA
CASSLQLERETQYF
TGTGCCAGCAGCTTACAGTTGGAAAGAGAGACCCAGTACTTC
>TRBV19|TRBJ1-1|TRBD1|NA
CASSGYPGQGALNTEAFF
TGTGCCAGTAGTGGTTACCCGGGACAGGGGGCTTTGAACACTGAAGCTTTCTTT